The present T cell receptor (beta chain) was sequenced within a study of blood T cells in healthy people across ages. Study-level results: Roughly linear age-related decline in beta diversity appeared, significant by age approximately 40.

The donors, all healthy, were Caucasians living in Russia, aged about 6 to 100. This clonotype has only a few counts. As yet, its antigen is unknown. This may be a read error: a much more frequent sequence differs by one nucleotide. It was with a sample-barcoded 5' primer and a J-beta primer mix that a second PCR of about 6 to 12 cycles was run. Per sample, CDR3-containing paired-end reads numbered at least 2.5 million. A single record per CDR3 protein comes from TCRdb applying MiXCR to the 5' RACE reads. The data show about 1,800,000 distinct CDR3 sequences, roughly 27% seen once. The CDR3 extends over 17 amino acids.

The chain carries TRBV12-3 or TRBV12-4 and TRBJ2-4; possible D gene TRBD1, 5 bases. TRBJ2-7 matches the DNA end more closely, so the J call is doubtful. The receptor was isolated from a woman aged 25-40 years in good health. Sequencing input: blood. CDR3 loop: CAGSTAWGGEVVYEQYF. CDR3 DNA sequence: TGTGCCGGCAGTACCGCGTGGGGCGGCGAAGTGGTCTACGAGCAGTACTTC.